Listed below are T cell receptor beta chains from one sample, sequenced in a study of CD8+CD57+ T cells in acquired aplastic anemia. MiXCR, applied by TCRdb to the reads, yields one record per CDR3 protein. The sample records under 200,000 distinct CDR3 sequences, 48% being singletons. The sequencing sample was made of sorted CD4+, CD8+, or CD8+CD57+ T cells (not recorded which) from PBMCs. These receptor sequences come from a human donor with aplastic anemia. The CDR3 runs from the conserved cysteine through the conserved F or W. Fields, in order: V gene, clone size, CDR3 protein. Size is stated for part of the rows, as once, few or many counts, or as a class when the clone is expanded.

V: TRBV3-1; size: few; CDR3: CASSKRDRGVFGYTF
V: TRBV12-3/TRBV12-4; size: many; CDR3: CASSPSDRPSEAFF
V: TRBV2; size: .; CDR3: CASSERAVWTDTQYF
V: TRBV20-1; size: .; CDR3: CSARGREANTIYF
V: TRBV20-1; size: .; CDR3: CSASMLAVNSPLHF
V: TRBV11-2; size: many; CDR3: CASTRDISGGYTF
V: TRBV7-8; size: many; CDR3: CASSWSSYEQYF
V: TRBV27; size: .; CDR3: CASRGGARSSYEQYF
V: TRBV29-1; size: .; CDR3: CSVGTGTSNQPQHF
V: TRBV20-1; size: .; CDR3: CSASRGTEGGQYF
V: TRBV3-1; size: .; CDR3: CASSQGQVAAPTDTQYF
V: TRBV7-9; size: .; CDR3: CASSTGGGVNTEAFF
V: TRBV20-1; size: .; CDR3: CSARDPIGQETQYF
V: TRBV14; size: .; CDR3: CASSQDWGNEQYF
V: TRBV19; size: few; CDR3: CASSIGGGGGETQYF
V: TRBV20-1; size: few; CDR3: CSASSSSYEQYF
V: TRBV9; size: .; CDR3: CASSASIHSGNTIYF
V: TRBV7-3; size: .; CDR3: CASSQSGTGELFF
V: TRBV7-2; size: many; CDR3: CASSLWTGNGYTF
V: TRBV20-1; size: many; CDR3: CSASAQAVNYGYTF
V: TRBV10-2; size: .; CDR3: CASSEYESYTF
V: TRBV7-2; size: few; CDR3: CASSLGQEFNSPLHF
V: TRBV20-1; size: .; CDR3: CSARDTRSPEAFF
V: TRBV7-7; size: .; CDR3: CASSSQIGNEQFF
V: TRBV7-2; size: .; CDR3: CASSRQVGNTIYF
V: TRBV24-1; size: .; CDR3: CATSDLTGTGGNYDYTF
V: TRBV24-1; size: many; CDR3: CATSDTTTRRDSYTF
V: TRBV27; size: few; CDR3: CASSPEGPTLHYSNQPQHF
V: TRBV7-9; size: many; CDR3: CASSKGTGERETQYF
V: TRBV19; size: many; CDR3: CASSHGINEQFF
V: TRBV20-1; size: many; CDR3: CSALGLRSGQETQYF
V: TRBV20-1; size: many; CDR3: CSARDSSGTSGRSEQFF
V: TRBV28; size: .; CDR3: CASSFFQGTTNEKLFF
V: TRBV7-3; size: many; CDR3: CASSLTPSGSVSGSTDTQYF
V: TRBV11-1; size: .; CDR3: CASSLVGRGMNTEAFF
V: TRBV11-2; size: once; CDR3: CASSLDWINEKLFF
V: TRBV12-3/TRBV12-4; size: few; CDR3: CASSLSGGGETQYF
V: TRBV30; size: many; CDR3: CAFGQGVYEQYF
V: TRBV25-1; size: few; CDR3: CASRDRYEQYF
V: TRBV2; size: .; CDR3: CASSLLGWHEQYF
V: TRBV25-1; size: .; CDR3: CASSEYTSGRANTGELFF